The source of this T cell receptor beta chain is a study of CD8 T cells in ankylosing spondylitis. Worth noting for this clonotype: Its antigen is unknown.

Study conclusions and caveats: Clones linked to disease were reported to show significant enrichment in matched ankylosing spondylitis synovial fluid.

The CDR3 is made up of 13 amino acids. With V trimmed by 6 bases and J by 2 bases, 4 bases remained unmatched. CDR1 WSHSY and CDR2 SAAADI come from the germline V gene. TCRdb reprocessed the 5' RACE reads via MiXCR and lists one record per CDR3 protein. Of about 160,000 distinct CDR3 sequences in the sample, around 17% were seen once. The clonotype comes from a male donor with ankylosing spondylitis or in good health (not recorded which). The specimen sequenced was blood, either unsorted or a sorted T cell fraction (not recorded which). The gene calls are TRBV10-2 and TRBJ2-7, with TRBD2 identical over 7 bases. The CDR3 region has the DNA TGCGCCAGCAGGCGGGAGCTGGCCTACGAGCAGTACTTC. This sequence encodes CASRRELAYEQYF.